The entry below gives a single T cell receptor (beta chain) sequence along with its context. In the original workflow: How many nucleated cells were present was estimated from reference gene primer amplification. TCRdb's table, derived via immunoSEQ multiplex PCR, lists solely in-frame clones and lacks some. V and J calls and clone size are as listed in that table; D and trimming were resolved from the DNA. The data contain about 79,000 clones, more than 85% of them singletons. These data originate in a study of blood T cell repertoires in COVID-19. The sequencing sample was made of peripheral blood. The source of this sequence is a man in his 70s with active or convalescent COVID-19.

The CDR3 here is CASSADSYFSTDTQYF. CDR3 nucleotides: TGTGCCAGCAGCGCGGACAGTTATTTTAGCACAGATACGCAGTATTTT. The chain is built from TRBV11-2 and TRBJ2-3; weak D call: TRBD1 (6 bases). The CDR3 consists of 16 residues. Germline V lookup: CDR1 SGHAT, CDR2 FQNNGV. The ends were cut back, 5 bases at V and 0 bases at J, with 15 bases in the middle.